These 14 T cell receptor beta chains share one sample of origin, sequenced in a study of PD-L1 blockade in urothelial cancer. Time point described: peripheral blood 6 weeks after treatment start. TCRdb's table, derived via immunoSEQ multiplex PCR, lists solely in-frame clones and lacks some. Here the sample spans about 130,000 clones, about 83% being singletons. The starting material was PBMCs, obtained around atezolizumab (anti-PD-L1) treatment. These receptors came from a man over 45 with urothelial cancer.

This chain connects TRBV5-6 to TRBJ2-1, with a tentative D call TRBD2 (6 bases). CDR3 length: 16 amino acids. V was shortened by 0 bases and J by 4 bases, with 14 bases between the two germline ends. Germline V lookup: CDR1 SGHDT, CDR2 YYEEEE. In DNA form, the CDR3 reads TGTGCCAGCAGCTTGGGGCGGGAAGCGGCTTACAATGAGCAGTTCTTC. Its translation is CASSLGREAAYNEQFF.

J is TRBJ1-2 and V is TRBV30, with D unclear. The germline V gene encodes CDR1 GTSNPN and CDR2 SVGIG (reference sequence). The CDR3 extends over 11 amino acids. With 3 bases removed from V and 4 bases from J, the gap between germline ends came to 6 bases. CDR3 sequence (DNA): TGTGCCTGGAGGTACGGCTATGGCTACACCTTC. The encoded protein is CAWRYGYGYTF.

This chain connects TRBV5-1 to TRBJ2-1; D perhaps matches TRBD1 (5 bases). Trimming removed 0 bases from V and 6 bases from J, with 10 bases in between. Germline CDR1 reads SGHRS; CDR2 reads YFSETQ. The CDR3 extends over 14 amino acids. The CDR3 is CASSLVSGINEQFF. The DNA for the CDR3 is TGCGCCAGCAGCTTGGTTTCAGGGATCAATGAGCAGTTCTTC.

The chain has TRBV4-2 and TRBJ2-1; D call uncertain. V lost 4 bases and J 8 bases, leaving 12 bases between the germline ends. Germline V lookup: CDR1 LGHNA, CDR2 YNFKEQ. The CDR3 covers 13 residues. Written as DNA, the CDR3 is TGTGCCAGCAGCCTGAGTAGTATCGATGAGCAGTTCTTC. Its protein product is CASSLSSIDEQFF.

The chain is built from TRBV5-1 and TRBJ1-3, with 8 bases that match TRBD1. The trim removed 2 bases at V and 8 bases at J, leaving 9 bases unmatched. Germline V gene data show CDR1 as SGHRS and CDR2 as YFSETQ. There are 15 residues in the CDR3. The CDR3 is CASSLGTGAGDTIYF. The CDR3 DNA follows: TGCGCCAGCAGCTTAGGGACAGGCGCAGGGGACACCATATATTTT.

CDR3 amino acids: CASGQRGYTEAFF. The CDR3 region has the DNA TGCGCCAGCGGCCAGAGGGGGTACACTGAAGCTTTCTTT. The rearrangement joins TRBV5-1 to TRBJ1-1; D may be TRBD1 (6 bases). V lost 7 bases to trimming and J lost 3 bases, with 13 bases between them. CDR1 and CDR2 from the germline V gene are SGHRS and YFSETQ. CDR3 length: 13 amino acids. The variable domain in full, completed from reference TRBV5-1 and TRBJ1-1, reads KAGVTQTPRYLIKTRGQQVTLSCSPISGHRSVSWYQQTPGQGLQFLFEYFSETQRNKGNFPGRFSGRQFSNSRSEMNVSTLELGDSALYLCASGQRGYTEAFFGQGTRLTVV.

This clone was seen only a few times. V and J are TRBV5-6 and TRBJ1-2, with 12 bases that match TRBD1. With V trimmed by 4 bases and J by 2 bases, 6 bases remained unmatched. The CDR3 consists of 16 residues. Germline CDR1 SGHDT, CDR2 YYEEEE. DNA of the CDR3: TGTGCCAGCAGCGAGGGACAGGGGGCTCTAAACTATGGCTACACCTTC. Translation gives CASSEGQGALNYGYTF.

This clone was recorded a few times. Here the CDR3 DNA reads TGTGCCAGCAGCCAAGGACACGTAACTTATAGCAATCAGCCCCAGCATTTT. It codes for CASSQGHVTYSNQPQHF. The rearrangement joins TRBV16 to TRBJ1-5, with D perhaps TRBD1 (5 bases). Trimming shortened V by 2 bases and J by 0 bases, and 14 bases separated the two germline ends. The CDR3 has 17 residues. The germline V gene encodes CDR1 KGHSY and CDR2 FQNENV.

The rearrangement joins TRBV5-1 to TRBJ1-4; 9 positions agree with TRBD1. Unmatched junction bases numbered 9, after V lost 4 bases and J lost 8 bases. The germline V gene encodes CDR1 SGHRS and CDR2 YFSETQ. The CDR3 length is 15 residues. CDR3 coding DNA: TGCGCCAGCAGCCCAGGACAGGGGTGGTCAGAAAAACTGTTTTTT. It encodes CASSPGQGWSEKLFF.

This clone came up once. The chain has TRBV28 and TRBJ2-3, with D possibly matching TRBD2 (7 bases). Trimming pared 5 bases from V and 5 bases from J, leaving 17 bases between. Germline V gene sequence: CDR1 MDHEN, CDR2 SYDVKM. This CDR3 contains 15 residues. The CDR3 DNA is TGTGCCAGCAGTCTTAGGGGGAGGGTAGGAGATACGCAGTATTTT. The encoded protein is CASSLRGRVGDTQYF.

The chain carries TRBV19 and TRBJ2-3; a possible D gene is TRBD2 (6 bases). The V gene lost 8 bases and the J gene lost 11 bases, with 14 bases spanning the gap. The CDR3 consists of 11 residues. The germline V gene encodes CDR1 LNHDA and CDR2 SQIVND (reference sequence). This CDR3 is CASAGGIGQYF. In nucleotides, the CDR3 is TGTGCCAGTGCGGGCGGGATAGGGCAGTATTTT.

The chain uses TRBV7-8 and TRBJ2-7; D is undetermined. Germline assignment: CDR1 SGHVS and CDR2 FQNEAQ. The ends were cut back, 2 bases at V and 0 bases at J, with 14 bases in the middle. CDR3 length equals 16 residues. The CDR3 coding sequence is TGTGCCAGCAGCTTAACCGACGGGTTCCGCTCCTACGAGCAGTACTTC. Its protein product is CASSLTDGFRSYEQYF.

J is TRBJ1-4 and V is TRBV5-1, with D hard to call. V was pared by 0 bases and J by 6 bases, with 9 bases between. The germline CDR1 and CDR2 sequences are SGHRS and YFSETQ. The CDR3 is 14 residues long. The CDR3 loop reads CASSLGTGDEKLFF. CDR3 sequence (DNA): TGCGCCAGCAGCTTGGGGACTGGGGATGAAAAACTGTTTTTT.

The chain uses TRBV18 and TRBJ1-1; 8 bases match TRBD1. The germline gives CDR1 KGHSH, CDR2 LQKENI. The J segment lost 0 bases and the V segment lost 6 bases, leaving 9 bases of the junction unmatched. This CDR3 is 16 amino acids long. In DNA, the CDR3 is TGTGCCAGCTCGCAGACAGGGGCCGTCATGAACACTGAAGCTTTCTTT. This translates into CASSQTGAVMNTEAFF.